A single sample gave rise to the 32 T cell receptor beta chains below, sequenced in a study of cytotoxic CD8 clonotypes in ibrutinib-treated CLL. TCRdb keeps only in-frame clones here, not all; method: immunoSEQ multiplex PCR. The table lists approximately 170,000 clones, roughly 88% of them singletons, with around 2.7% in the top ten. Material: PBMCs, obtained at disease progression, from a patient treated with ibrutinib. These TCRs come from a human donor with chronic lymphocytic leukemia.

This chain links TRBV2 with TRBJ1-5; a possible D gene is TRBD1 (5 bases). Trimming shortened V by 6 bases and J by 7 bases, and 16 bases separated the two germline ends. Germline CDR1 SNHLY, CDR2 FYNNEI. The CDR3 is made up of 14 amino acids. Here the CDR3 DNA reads TGTGCCAGCAGCCTTGAGGGGTACGACCAGCCCCAGCATTTT. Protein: CASSLEGYDQPQHF.

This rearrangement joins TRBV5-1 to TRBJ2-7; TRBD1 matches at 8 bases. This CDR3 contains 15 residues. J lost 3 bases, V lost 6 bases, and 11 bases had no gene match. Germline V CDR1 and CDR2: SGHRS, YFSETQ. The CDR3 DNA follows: TGCGCCAGCACCGAGCCCGGGACAGGCCGCTACGAGCAGTACTTC. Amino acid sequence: CASTEPGTGRYEQYF.

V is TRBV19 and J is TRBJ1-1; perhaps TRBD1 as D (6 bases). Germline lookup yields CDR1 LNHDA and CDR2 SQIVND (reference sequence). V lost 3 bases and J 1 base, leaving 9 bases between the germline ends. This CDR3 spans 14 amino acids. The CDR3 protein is CASSIQGRNTEAFF. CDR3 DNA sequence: TGTGCCAGTAGTATTCAGGGGAGGAACACTGAAGCTTTCTTT.

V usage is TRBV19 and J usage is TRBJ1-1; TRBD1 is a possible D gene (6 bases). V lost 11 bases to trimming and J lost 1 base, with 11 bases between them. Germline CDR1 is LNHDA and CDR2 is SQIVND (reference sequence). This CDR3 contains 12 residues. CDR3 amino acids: CASGQRNTEAFF. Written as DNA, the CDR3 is TGTGCCTCCGGACAGAGGAACACTGAAGCTTTCTTT.

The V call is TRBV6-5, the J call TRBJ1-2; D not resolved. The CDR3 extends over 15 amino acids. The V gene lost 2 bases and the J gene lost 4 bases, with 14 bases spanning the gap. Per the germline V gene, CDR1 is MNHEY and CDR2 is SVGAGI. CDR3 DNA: TGTGCCAGCAGTTACACAGACACCAGGTTCTATGGCTACACCTTC. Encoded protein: CASSYTDTRFYGYTF.

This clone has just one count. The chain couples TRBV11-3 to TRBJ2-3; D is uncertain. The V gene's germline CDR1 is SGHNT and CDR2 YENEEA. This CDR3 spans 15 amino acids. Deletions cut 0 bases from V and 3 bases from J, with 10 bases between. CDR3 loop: CASSLDPVVTDTQYF. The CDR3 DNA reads TGTGCCAGCAGCTTAGATCCGGTGGTGACAGATACGCAGTATTTT.

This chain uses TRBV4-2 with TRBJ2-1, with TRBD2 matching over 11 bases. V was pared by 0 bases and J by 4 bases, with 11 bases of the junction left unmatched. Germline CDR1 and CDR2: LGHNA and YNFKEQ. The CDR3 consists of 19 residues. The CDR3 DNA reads TGTGCCAGCAGCCAAGATCTGGCCCGCTGGACTAGCGGGTACAATGAGCAGTTCTTC. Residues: CASSQDLARWTSGYNEQFF.

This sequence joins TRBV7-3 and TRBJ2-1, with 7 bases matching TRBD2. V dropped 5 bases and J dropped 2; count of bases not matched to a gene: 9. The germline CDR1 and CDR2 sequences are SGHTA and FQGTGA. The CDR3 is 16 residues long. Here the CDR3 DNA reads TGTGCCAGCAGCCCCCGAGGGAGCGGGACCTACAATGAGCAGTTCTTC. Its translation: CASSPRGSGTYNEQFF.

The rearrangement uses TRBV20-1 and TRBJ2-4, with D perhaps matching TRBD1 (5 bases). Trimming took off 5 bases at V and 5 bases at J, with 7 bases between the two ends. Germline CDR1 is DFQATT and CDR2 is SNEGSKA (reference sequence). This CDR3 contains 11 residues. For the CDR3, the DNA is TGCAGTGCTGGGGCCGAAAACATTCAGTACTTC. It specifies CSAGAENIQYF.

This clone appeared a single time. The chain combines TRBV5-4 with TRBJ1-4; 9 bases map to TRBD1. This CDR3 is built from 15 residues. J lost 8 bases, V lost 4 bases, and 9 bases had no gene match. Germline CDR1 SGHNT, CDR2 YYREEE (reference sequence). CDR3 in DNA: TGTGCCAGCAGCGGGAAGGACAGGGGTGACGAAAAACTGTTTTTT. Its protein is CASSGKDRGDEKLFF.

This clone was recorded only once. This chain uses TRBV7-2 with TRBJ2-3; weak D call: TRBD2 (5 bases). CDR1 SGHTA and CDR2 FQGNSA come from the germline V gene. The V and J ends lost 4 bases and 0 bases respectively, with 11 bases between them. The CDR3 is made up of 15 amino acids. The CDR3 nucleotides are TGTGCCAGCAGCTCCCAGCGGTTTAGCACAGATACGCAGTATTTT. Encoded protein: CASSSQRFSTDTQYF. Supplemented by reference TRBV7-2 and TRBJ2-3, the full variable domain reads GAGVSQSPSNKVTEKGKDVELRCDPISGHTALYWYRQSLGQGLEFLIYFQGNSAPDKSGLPSDRFSAERTGGSVSTLTIQRTQQEDSAVYLCASSSQRFSTDTQYFGPGTRLTVL.

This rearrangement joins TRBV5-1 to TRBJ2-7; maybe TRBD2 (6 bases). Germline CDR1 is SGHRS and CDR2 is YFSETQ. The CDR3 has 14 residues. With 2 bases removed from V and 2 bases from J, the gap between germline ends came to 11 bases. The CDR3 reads CASSLGDLPYEQYF. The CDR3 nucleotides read TGCGCCAGCAGCTTAGGGGACTTACCCTACGAGCAGTACTTC.

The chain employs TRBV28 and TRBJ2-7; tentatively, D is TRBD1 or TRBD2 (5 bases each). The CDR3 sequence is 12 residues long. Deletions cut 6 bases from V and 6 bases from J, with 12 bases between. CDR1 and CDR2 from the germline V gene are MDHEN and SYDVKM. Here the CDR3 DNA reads TGTGCCAGCAGCCCGAATGGGGGCGAGCAGTACTTC. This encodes CASSPNGGEQYF.

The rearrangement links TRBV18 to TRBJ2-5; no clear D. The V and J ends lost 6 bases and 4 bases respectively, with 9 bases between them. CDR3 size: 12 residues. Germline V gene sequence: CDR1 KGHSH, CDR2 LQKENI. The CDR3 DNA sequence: TGTGCCAGCTCTCCTGTGGCAGAGACCCAGTACTTC. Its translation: CASSPVAETQYF.

The CDR3: CASSSDRPVEAFF. The CDR3 bases are TGTGCCAGCAGCTCGGACAGGCCGGTTGAAGCTTTCTTT. V and J are TRBV7-9 and TRBJ1-1; 7 nucleotides agree with TRBD1. The CDR3 is 13 amino acids. Germline V gene sequence: CDR1 SEHNR, CDR2 FQNEAQ (reference sequence). V lost 4 bases to trimming and J lost 7 bases; unmatched junction nucleotides: 6.

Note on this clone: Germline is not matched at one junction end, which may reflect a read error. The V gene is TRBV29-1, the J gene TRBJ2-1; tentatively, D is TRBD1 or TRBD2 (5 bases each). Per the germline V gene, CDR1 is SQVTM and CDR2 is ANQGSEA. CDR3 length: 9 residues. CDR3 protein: CSVGRDRVF. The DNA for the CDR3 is TGCAGCGTCGGACGGGACCGTGTCTTC.

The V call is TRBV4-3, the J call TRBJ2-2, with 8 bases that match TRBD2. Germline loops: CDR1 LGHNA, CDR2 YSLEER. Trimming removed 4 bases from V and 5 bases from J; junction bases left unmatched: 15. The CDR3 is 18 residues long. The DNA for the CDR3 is TGCGCCAGCAGCCCAAGGGGTTGGGCGGGAGGTGGGACCGGGGAGCTGTTTTTT. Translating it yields CASSPRGWAGGGTGELFF.

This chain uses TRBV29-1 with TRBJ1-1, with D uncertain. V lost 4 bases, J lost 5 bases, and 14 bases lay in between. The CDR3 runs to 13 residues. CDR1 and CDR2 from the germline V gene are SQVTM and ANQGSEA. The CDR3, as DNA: TGCAGCGTTGTTCGAGGGTCGCGGACTGAAGCTTTCTTT. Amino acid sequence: CSVVRGSRTEAFF.

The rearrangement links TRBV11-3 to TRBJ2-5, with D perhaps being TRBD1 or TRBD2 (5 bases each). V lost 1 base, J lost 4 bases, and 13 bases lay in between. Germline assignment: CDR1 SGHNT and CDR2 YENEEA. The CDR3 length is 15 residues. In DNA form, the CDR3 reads TGTGCCAGCAGCTTAGGAGGGGAGAGGGGAGAGACCCAGTACTTC. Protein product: CASSLGGERGETQYF.

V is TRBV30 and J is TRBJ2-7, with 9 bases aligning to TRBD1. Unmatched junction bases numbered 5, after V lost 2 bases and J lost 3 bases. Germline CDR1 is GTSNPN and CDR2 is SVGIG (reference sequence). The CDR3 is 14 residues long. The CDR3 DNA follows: TGTGCCTGGAGTAAACAGGGGGCGAACTACGAGCAGTACTTC. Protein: CAWSKQGANYEQYF.

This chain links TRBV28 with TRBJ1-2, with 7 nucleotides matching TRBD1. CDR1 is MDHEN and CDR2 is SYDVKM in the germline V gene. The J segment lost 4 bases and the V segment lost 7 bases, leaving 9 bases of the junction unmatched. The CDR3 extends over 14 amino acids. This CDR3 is CASTEGTAFYGYTF. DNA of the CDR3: TGTGCCAGCACCGAAGGGACAGCCTTCTATGGCTACACCTTC.

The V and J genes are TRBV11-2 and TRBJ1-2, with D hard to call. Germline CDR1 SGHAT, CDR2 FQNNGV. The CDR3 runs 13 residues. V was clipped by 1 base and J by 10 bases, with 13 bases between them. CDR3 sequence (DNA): TGTGCCAGCAGCTTAGCGTCTAGGGTTGACTACACCTTC. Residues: CASSLASRVDYTF.

Here the CDR3 reads CASSISGTGLYEQYF. Here the CDR3 DNA reads TGTGCCAGCAGTATCTCCGGGACAGGACTCTACGAGCAGTACTTC. The V gene is TRBV6-5, the J gene TRBJ2-7; TRBD1 matches at 8 bases. V lost 5 bases to trimming and J lost 3 bases; unmatched junction nucleotides: 9. The CDR3 runs to 15 residues. Per the germline V gene, CDR1 is MNHEY and CDR2 is SVGAGI.

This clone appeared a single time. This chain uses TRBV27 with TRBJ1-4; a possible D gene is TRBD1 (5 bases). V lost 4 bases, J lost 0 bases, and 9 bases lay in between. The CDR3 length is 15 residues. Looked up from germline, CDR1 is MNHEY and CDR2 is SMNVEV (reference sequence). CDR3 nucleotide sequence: TGTGCCAGCAGTTCCGACAGAACAACTAATGAAAAACTGTTTTTT. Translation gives CASSSDRTTNEKLFF.

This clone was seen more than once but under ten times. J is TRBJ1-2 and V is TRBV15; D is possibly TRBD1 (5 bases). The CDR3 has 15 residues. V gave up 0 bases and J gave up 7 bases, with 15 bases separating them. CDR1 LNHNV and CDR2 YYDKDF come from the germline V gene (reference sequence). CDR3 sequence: CATSRDPEGVGGYTF. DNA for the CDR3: TGTGCCACCAGCAGAGATCCGGAAGGGGTGGGTGGCTACACCTTC. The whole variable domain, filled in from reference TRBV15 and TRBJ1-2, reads DAMVIQNPRYQVTQFGKPVTLSCSQTLNHNVMYWYQQKSSQAPKLLFHYYDKDFNNEADTPDNFQSRRPNTSFCFLDIRSPGLGDTAMYLCATSRDPEGVGGYTFGSGTRLTVV.

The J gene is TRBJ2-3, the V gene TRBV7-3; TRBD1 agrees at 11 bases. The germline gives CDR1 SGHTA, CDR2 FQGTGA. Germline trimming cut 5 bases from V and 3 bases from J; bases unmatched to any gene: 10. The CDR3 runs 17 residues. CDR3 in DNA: TGTGCCAGCAGCCTTATAGGACAGGGGGCGCAAACAGATACGCAGTATTTT. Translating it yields CASSLIGQGAQTDTQYF.

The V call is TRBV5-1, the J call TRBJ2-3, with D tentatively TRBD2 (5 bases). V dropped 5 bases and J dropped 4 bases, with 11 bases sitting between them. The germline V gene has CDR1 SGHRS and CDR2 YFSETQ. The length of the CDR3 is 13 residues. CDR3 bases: TGCGCCAGCAGTCGGGGTTCATCAGATACGCAGTATTTT. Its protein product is CASSRGSSDTQYF.

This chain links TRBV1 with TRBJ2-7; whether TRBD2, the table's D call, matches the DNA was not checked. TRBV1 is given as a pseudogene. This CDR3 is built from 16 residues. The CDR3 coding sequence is TGCACCAGCAGCCAAGATTATGAACTTACCCTATCCGAGCAGTACTTC. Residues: CTSSQDYELTLSEQYF.

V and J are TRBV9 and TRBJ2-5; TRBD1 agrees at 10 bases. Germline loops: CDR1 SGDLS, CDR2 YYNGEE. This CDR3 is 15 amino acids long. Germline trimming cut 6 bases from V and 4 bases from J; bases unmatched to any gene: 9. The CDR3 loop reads CASTPTGGIGETQYF. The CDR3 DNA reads TGTGCCAGCACCCCGACAGGGGGCATAGGAGAGACCCAGTACTTC.

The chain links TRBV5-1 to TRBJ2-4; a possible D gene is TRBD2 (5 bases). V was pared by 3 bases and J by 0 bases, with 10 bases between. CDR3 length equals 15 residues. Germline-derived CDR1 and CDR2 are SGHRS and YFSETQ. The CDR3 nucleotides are TGCGCCAGCAGCTCCTCTGGACTAGCCAAAAACATTCAGTACTTC. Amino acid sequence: CASSSSGLAKNIQYF.

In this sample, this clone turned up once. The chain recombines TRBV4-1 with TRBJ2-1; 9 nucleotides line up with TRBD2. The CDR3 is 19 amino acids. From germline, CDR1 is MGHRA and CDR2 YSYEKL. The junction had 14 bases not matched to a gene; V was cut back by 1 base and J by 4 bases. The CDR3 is CASSQVLAGGPSGYNEQFF. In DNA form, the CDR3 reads TGCGCCAGCAGCCAAGTGCTTGCGGGAGGGCCCTCGGGGTACAATGAGCAGTTCTTC.

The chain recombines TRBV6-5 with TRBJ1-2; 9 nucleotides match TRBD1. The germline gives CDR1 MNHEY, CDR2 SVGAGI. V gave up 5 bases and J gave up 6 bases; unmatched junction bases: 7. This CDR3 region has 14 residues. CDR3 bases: TGTGCCAGCAGTAACAGGGGGCCTTCTGATGGCTACACCTTC. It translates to CASSNRGPSDGYTF.